These 4 T cell receptor beta chains were sequenced from one sample in a study of OX40 agonist ivuxolimab in advanced cancers. The assay was immunoSEQ multiplex PCR, and TCRdb's table has in-frame clones only and misses some. The sample has around 99,000 clones; under 95% are singletons. The material sequenced was CD4+ or CD8+ T cells sorted from blood, taken in a trial of the OX40 agonist ivuxolimab. The receptors stem from an adult with an advanced solid tumor such as melanoma, head and neck, liver or kidney cancer.

This rearrangement joins TRBV19 to TRBJ1-5; tentative D call: TRBD1 (5 bases). The CDR3 contains 20 residues. The germline gives CDR1 LNHDA, CDR2 SQIVND (reference sequence). V gave up 3 bases and J gave up 0 bases, with 24 bases separating them. Here the CDR3 reads CASSMEGVIRSHYSNQPQHF. The DNA for the CDR3 is TGTGCCAGTAGTATGGAAGGGGTTATTAGGAGTCACTATAGCAATCAGCCCCAGCATTTT. Full variable domain (remainder filled in from reference TRBV19 and TRBJ1-5): DGGITQSPKYLFRKEGQNVTLSCEQNLNHDAMYWYRQDPGQGLRLIYYSQIVNDFQKGDIAEGYSVSREKKESFPLTVTSAQKNPTAFYLCASSMEGVIRSHYSNQPQHFGDGTRLSIL.

The chain employs TRBV7-2 and TRBJ2-3; TRBD2 matches at 10 bases. Germline lookup yields CDR1 SGHTA and CDR2 FQGNSA. The CDR3 spans 17 residues. V trimming: 5 bases; J trimming: 2 bases; junction bases outside the gene matches: 10. As DNA, the CDR3 is TGTGCCAGCAGCCCTTCCCCTAGCGGGAGCAACACAGATACGCAGTATTTT. This codes for CASSPSPSGSNTDTQYF.

The chain carries TRBV21-1 and TRBJ2-3; TRBD1, the D gene given by the table, was not confirmed from the DNA. TRBV21-1 is a listed pseudogene. The CDR3 is 16 amino acids. The CDR3 loop reads CASSADRTSSTDTQYF. DNA of the CDR3: TGTGCCAGCAGTGCCGACAGGACGTCTAGCACAGATACGCAGTATTTT.

This chain joins TRBV9 and TRBJ2-1; 8 bases line up with TRBD1. The CDR3 spans 14 residues. Trimming took 3 bases from V and 9 from J; bases not matched to a gene: 8. CDR1 and CDR2 from the germline V gene are SGDLS and YYNGEE. The CDR3 bases are TGTGCCAGCAGCGCCCTCGACAGGGGAACTGAGCAGTTCTTC. Translating gives CASSALDRGTEQFF. Full variable domain (rest looked up from reference TRBV9 and TRBJ2-1): DSGVTQTPKHLITATGQRVTLRCSPRSGDLSVYWYQQSLDQGLQFLIQYYNGEERAKGNILERFSAQQFPDLHSELNLSSLELGDSALYFCASSALDRGTEQFFGPGTRLTVL.